This TCR beta chain originates from a study of blood T cell repertoires in COVID-19. In the source study's methods: Quantification of nucleated cells was approximated via reference gene primer amplification. The protocol was immunoSEQ multiplex PCR, while the TCRdb copy is restricted to in-frame clones and leaves out a portion. That table supplies the V and J calls and clone size; D and trimming were determined from the DNA. This sample yields about 310,000 clones, of which over 80% are seen a single time; about 8.9% belongs to the top ten. The participants were between 18 and 89 years old and came from 24 US areas. Trimming left V 1 base short and J 2 bases short, with 9 bases between. From germline, CDR1 is SGHDT and CDR2 YYEEEE. This CDR3 contains 14 residues.

The sequence was obtained from a woman under 30 who had recovered from COVID-19. Sequenced sample: PBMCs or T cells enriched from blood (not recorded which). The gene calls are TRBV5-6 and TRBJ1-2; D ambiguous. CDR3 bases: TGTGCCAGCAGCTTGTCAGGCGAGAACTATGGCTACACCTTC. This encodes CASSLSGENYGYTF.